This T cell receptor beta chain was observed in a study of T cells in Graves' hyperthyroidism and ophthalmopathy. RNA transcripts provided the source from which TCR beta CDR3 regions were amplified. In the first-round RT-PCR of the TCR CDR3, the HTBI primer set was used. MiXCR was run by TCRdb on the multiplex PCR reads, yielding one entry per CDR3 protein. The table lists hundreds of thousands of distinct CDR3 sequences, 20% of them singletons. Trimming took 6 bases from V and 2 from J, leaving 12 bases between them. The CDR3 sequence is 14 residues long. From germline, CDR1 is MNHEY and CDR2 SVGEGT.

The source is a man in his forties or fifties with Graves' ophthalmopathy. The chain combines TRBV6-2 or TRBV6-3 with TRBJ2-3, with D perhaps TRBD2 (6 bases). Sequencing input: blood. CDR3 coding DNA: TGTGCCAGCAGGCCGGGACTCCTCACAGATACGCAGTATTTT. It yields the protein CASRPGLLTDTQYF.